These 10 T cell receptor beta chains share one sample of origin, sequenced in a study of shared clonotypes between healthy human individuals. Produced via immunoSEQ multiplex PCR; TCRdb's table is partial and in-frame only. The table includes approximately 1,000,000 clones, about 80% detected once. Sequenced: memory CD4+ T cells from PBMCs. The sample's subset: CD45RA-negative fraction. All receptors derive from a man younger than 35 in good health. Some clones in this sample may be carry-over from other donors' samples.

The rearrangement uses TRBV18 and TRBJ2-5; weak D call: TRBD1 (6 bases). Germline V gene sequence: CDR1 KGHSH, CDR2 LQKENI. The CDR3 extends over 13 amino acids. The ends were cut back, 4 bases at V and 2 bases at J, with 8 bases in the middle. The CDR3 spells CASSRQAQETQYF. The CDR3, as DNA: TGTGCCAGCTCACGACAGGCACAAGAGACCCAGTACTTC.

The chain recombines TRBV6-6 with TRBJ2-5; 10 bases are a match to TRBD1. Germline trimming cut 2 bases from V and 5 bases from J; bases unmatched to any gene: 2. CDR1 MNHNY and CDR2 SVGAGI come from the germline V gene (reference sequence). This CDR3 is 14 amino acids long. CDR3 in amino acids: CASSYPDRGETQYF. In DNA, the CDR3 is TGTGCCAGCAGTTACCCGGACAGGGGGGAGACCCAGTACTTC.

The chain is built from TRBV19 and TRBJ1-1; D may be TRBD1 (6 bases). V lost 5 bases, J lost 0 bases, and 13 bases lay in between. Germline V gives CDR1 LNHDA, CDR2 SQIVND (reference sequence). The CDR3 is 15 amino acids. CDR3: CASSPTRGMNTEAFF. The CDR3 DNA is TGTGCCAGTAGTCCCACGAGGGGGATGAACACTGAAGCTTTCTTT.

The CDR3 loop is CASSSQMRTSGIQETQYF. CDR3 bases: TGTGCCAGCAGCTCGCAAATGCGGACTAGCGGAATCCAAGAGACCCAGTACTTC. The chain recombines TRBV7-3 with TRBJ2-5; 10 bases are a match to TRBD2. The trim removed 4 bases at V and 1 base at J, leaving 12 bases unmatched. The CDR3 sequence is 18 residues long. Germline V lookup: CDR1 SGHTA, CDR2 FQGTGA. The whole variable domain, remainder taken from reference TRBV7-3 and TRBJ2-5, is GAGVSQTPSNKVTEKGKYVELRCDPISGHTALYWYRQSLGQGPEFLIYFQGTGAADDSGLPNDRFFAVRPEGSVSTLKIQRTERGDSAVYLCASSSQMRTSGIQETQYFGPGTRLLVL.

As for this clone: The CDR3 end shows no conserved phenylalanine or tryptophan, and so a read error is likely. The CDR3 region is CASSDPALAGGYTS. CDR3 bases: TGTGCCAGCAGCGACCCGGCGCTGGCGGGTGGCTACACCTCC. The chain recombines TRBV7-2 with TRBJ1-2; no clear D. V shed 5 bases and J shed 7 bases, with 17 bases lying between them. The V gene's germline CDR1 is SGHTA and CDR2 FQGNSA. The CDR3 loop spans 14 amino acids.

The chain is built from TRBV7-3 and TRBJ2-2; no reliable D call. The ends were cut back, 1 base at V and 7 bases at J, with 10 bases in the middle. CDR3 size: 14 residues. The germline gives CDR1 SGHTA, CDR2 FQGTGA. The CDR3 protein is CASSLNFWGGELFF. CDR3 nucleotides: TGTGCCAGCAGCTTAAATTTCTGGGGCGGGGAGCTGTTTTTT.

The chain recombines TRBV25-1 with TRBJ1-2; 7 bases agree with TRBD1. The CDR3 consists of 15 residues. V lost 3 bases, J lost 8 bases, and 12 bases stayed unmatched. CDR1 is MGHDK, CDR2 SYGVNS, per germline. In nucleotides, the CDR3 is TGTGCCAGCAGTGACCCACGACAGGGATCGCGCGGCTACACCTTC. Translated, it gives CASSDPRQGSRGYTF.

The gene calls are TRBV28 and TRBJ2-3; tentatively, D is TRBD2 (5 bases). Trimming removed 4 bases from V and 6 bases from J, with 23 bases in between. CDR1 and CDR2 from the germline V gene are MDHEN and SYDVKM. CDR3 size: 17 residues. This chain's CDR3 is CASSSLSASKSTDTQYF. The CDR3 DNA reads TGTGCCAGCAGTTCCCTTTCGGCTAGCAAAAGTACTGATACGCAGTATTTT.

The chain carries TRBV6-5 and TRBJ1-3; D possibly corresponds to TRBD1 (5 bases). This CDR3 is 14 amino acids long. Trimming took 5 bases from V and 0 from J, leaving 8 bases between them. Germline V CDR1 and CDR2: MNHEY, SVGAGI. CDR3 DNA: TGTGCCAGCAGTCGACAGCTCTCTGGAAACACCATATATTTT. This translates into CASSRQLSGNTIYF.

This clone has more than one count but fewer than ten. The identical CDR3 is also encoded by other nucleotide sequences in the sample. The chain is built from TRBV5-1 and TRBJ2-1, with TRBD1 as a possible D gene (6 bases). The CDR3 spans 15 residues. Looked up from germline, CDR1 is SGHRS and CDR2 is YFSETQ. Trimming left V 1 base short and J 0 bases short, with 8 bases between. The CDR3 DNA is TGCGCCAGCAGCTTGCTGGACAGCTCCTACAATGAGCAGTTCTTC. This gives the protein CASSLLDSSYNEQFF.